Listed below are T cell receptor beta chains from one sample, sequenced in a study of early T cells in non-severe SARS-CoV-2 infection. A single record per CDR3 protein comes from TCRdb applying MiXCR to the 5' RACE reads. The sample lists about 64,000 distinct CDR3 sequences, around 4.9% seen once, with 4% to 5% in the top ten. Sequenced: whole blood. The receptor set was obtained from an adult who was a healthcare worker with PCR-confirmed SARS-CoV-2 infection or an uninfected control (not recorded which). The CDR3 runs from the conserved cysteine through the conserved F or W. D genes are given only for firm matches. Some rows mark clone size as missing; the rest say once, few, many or name a class of expanded clone.

size	V	J	D	CDR3	DNA
-	TRBV20-1	TRBJ1-2	-	CSASDLINYGYTF	TGCAGTGCGTCAGACCTGATAAACTATGGCTACACCTTC
many	TRBV10-3	TRBJ2-7	-	CAISGHGFLDEQYF	TGTGCCATCAGTGGACACGGGTTCTTGGACGAGCAGTACTTC
many	TRBV6-2/TRBV6-3	TRBJ1-5	TRBD1	CASSYGPGQGRHQPQHF	TGTGCCAGCAGTTACGGTCCGGGACAGGGTAGGCATCAGCCCCAGCATTTT
many	TRBV20-1	TRBJ2-7	-	CSVTGRSYEQYF	TGCAGTGTTACGGGCAGATCCTACGAGCAGTACTTC
many	TRBV7-9	TRBJ1-1	-	CASSKDRSQNTEAFF	TGTGCCAGCAGCAAAGACCGGTCCCAGAACACTGAAGCTTTCTTT
many	TRBV7-2	TRBJ1-2	-	CASSLQSWSDGYTF	TGTGCCAGCAGCTTACAATCGTGGTCGGATGGCTACACCTTC
few	TRBV13	TRBJ2-1	-	CASSLETTTYNEQFF	TGTGCCAGCAGCTTAGAGACCACTACCTACAATGAGCAGTTCTTC
many	TRBV10-2	TRBJ1-1	-	CASSTTRNTEAFF	TGCGCCAGCAGTACCACCAGGAACACTGAAGCTTTCTTT
many	TRBV3-1	TRBJ2-2	-	CASSLGDLRKTGELFF	TGTGCCAGCAGCCTGGGGGATTTAAGGAAAACCGGGGAGCTGTTTTTT
many	TRBV7-8	TRBJ1-1	-	CASSLRHQTEAFF	TGTGCCAGCAGCTTACGGCACCAAACTGAAGCTTTCTTT
-	TRBV7-2	TRBJ1-1	TRBD1	CASSLAFGDRANTEAFF	TGTGCCAGCAGCTTAGCCTTTGGGGACAGAGCAAACACTGAAGCTTTCTTT
many	TRBV14	TRBJ2-1	-	CASQDSPNNEQFF	TGTGCCAGCCAGGACAGCCCTAACAATGAGCAGTTCTTC